Listed below are T cell receptor beta chains from one sample, sequenced in a study of shared clonotypes between healthy human individuals. Method: immunoSEQ multiplex PCR; TCRdb's copy keeps in-frame clones and lacks some. The sample consists of under 2,500,000 clones, 90% to 97% of them appearing once. Sequenced sample: naive CD4+ T cells sorted from blood. The origin of the receptors is a young man in good health. CDR3s leave out the opening cysteine and the closing phenylalanine or tryptophan. Each record gives: J gene, D gene, V gene, CDR3 protein. The D gene is left open where the match is weak.

TRBJ1-2	TRBD1	TRBV5-4	ASSGGDRIYGYT
TRBJ1-1	-	TRBV6-5	ASSYLGNTEAF
TRBJ2-3	-	TRBV30	AWSVKDTQY
TRBJ1-2	-	TRBV7-2	ASSSDVNHGYT
TRBJ1-1	-	TRBV5-1	ASSLTVRNTEAF
TRBJ2-7	-	TRBV4-1	ASSQLGGSYEQY
TRBJ2-3	-	TRBV5-1	ASNPRGLVTDTQY
TRBJ2-7	-	TRBV5-8	ASSLQKGPYEQY
TRBJ2-3	TRBD2	TRBV5-1	ASSLLGGLLAGGNHTQY
TRBJ2-7	-	TRBV5-1	ASSLDLGTYEQY
TRBJ1-1	-	TRBV29-1	SVEARLTVNTEAF
TRBJ2-2	-	TRBV18	ASSPPAGPNTGELF
TRBJ2-7	-	TRBV30	AWSKAREQY
TRBJ2-3	TRBD2	TRBV2	ASSEGLAGGVDTQY
TRBJ2-1	-	TRBV2	ASSALYNEQF
TRBJ2-7	TRBD1	TRBV29-1	SVGQGDYEQY
TRBJ2-3	-	TRBV5-1	ASFDLPGLLKTDTQY
TRBJ2-3	-	TRBV29-1	STGRGTDTQY
TRBJ1-2	TRBD1	TRBV9	ASSVGQGNGYT
TRBJ2-7	-	TRBV5-4	ASSLAQGPSYEQY
TRBJ1-1	-	TRBV30	AGGRDTEAF
TRBJ2-4	-	TRBV27	ASRTTLAKNIQY
TRBJ1-5	-	TRBV7-2	ASSLERDQPQH
TRBJ2-3	TRBD2	TRBV5-1	ASSEGLAGGSTDTQY
TRBJ2-2	-	TRBV7-8	ASSRTDSYTGELF
TRBJ2-4	-	TRBV18	ASSPKEENIQY
TRBJ1-6	TRBD1	TRBV19	ASSIAGQISSPLH
TRBJ1-6	-	TRBV5-1	ASSLRTLTVSYNSPLH
TRBJ2-4	-	TRBV28	ASSLAPSDQNIQY
TRBJ1-1	-	TRBV25-1	ASSEFLGGSTEAF
TRBJ2-5	-	TRBV7-2	ASSFGEKETQY
TRBJ2-3	TRBD2	TRBV5-1	ASSSGTSGSLTQY
TRBJ2-1	TRBD2	TRBV10-3	ATSGGDGYNEQF
TRBJ1-1	-	TRBV10-3	AISESSGVYTEAF
TRBJ2-7	-	TRBV7-9	ASSFFSRAHEQY
TRBJ1-4	TRBD1	TRBV5-6	ASSSTGTGGTNEKLF
TRBJ1-2	-	TRBV5-4	ASSLDRVGYT
TRBJ1-1	TRBD1	TRBV6-1	ASNLDRAEAF
TRBJ2-7	-	TRBV4-3	ASSPRRDSYEQY
TRBJ2-3	-	TRBV5-1	ASSLGSSGTDTQY
TRBJ1-5	-	TRBV7-8	ASSLGIDQPQH
TRBJ1-1	-	TRBV28	ASALSNTEAF
TRBJ2-3	TRBD2	TRBV6-6	ASRPGLAGDTQY
TRBJ1-3	TRBD1	TRBV5-6	ASSQTGLGSGNTIY
TRBJ2-3	-	TRBV6-5	ASSLGSTQY
TRBJ2-7	-	TRBV7-9	ASSPDLISYEQY
TRBJ2-4	TRBD2	TRBV11-2	ASSFTQGLVKNIQY
TRBJ1-4	-	TRBV6-5	ASSYSSRESNEKLF
TRBJ1-4	-	TRBV30	AWSEGLGTNEKLF
TRBJ2-7	-	TRBV6-1	ASTRDRYEQY
TRBJ2-2	TRBD2	TRBV2	ASSGTRGNTGELF
TRBJ1-5	-	TRBV6-5	ASRAKGNQPQH
TRBJ1-3	TRBD1	TRBV28	AIVTGGPGNTIY
TRBJ2-2	TRBD1	TRBV7-2	ASSFGTGGTGELF
TRBJ2-3	-	TRBV6-4	ASSDGQGFTDTQY
TRBJ1-6	-	TRBV11-1	ATRGRTYNSPLH
TRBJ2-3	TRBD1	TRBV5-1	ASSLLPGQGITDTQY
TRBJ1-2	-	TRBV10-1	ASSDRLGGGYT
TRBJ1-4	TRBD1	TRBV29-1	SVQTTGGANEKLF
TRBJ2-5	-	TRBV29-1	SVEDPGTETQY